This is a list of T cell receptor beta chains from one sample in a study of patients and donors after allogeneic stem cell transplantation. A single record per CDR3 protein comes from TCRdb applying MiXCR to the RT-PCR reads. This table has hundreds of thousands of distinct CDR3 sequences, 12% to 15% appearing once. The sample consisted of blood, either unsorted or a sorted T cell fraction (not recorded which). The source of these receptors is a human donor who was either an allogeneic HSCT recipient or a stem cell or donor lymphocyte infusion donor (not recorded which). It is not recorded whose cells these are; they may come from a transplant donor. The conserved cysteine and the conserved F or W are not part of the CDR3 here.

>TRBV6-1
ASRRASSYEQY
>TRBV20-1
SARYRGLYSYEQY
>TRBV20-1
SASGLAGALPDTQY
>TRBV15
ATSRGVVGGNEQF
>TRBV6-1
ASSAGTEFYGYT
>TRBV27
ARYRALSSYEQY
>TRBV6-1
ATSNRGSYGYT
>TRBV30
AWSMENTEAF
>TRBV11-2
ASSLGGGPQETQY
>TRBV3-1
ATAAGGRGLGEKLF
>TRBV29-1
SVDTGMLDAETQY
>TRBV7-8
ASSSGLADADTQY
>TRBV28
ASSSGGTEAF
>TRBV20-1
SATNRGGHKDTQY
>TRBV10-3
AISDEGLELPLH
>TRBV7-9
ASSLEQGANEQY
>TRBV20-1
SASYEGYT
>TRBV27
ASGQREFHEQF
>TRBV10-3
ATTRQGDTEAF
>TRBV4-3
ASSRGVENYEQY
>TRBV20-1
SAPDLWGNTGELF
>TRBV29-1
SGGEPGWTGELF
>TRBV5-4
ASSSAGGTDTQY
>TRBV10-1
ASSESMGQGNTGELF
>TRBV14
ASSQEPWNSPLH
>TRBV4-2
ASSQDPGTGEGRRTQY
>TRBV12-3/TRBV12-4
ASSQRGLGNTEAF
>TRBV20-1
SARDVGVGMNTEAF
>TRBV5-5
ASSLEWSGLAPPEQF
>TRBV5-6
ASSLGQILTDTQY
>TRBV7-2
ASSLGNLYEQY
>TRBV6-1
ASIQTGGNTIY
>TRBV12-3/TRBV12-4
ASSDEREWGETQY
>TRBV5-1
ASSPGRVQSNYGYT
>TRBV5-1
ASSPVRGTSGGHEQF
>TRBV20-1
SARDQGFEGYT
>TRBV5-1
ASREGTGGPYGYT
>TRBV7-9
ASSLEGGRGTQY
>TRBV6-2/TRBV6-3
ASSYFFRDPSSTDTQY
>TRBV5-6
ASSFFGAPGQGANQPQH